The next 31 T cell receptor beta chains were all read from a single sample in a study of molecular identifiers for immune sequencing clone quantification (dated by TCRdb to the late 2010s). Libraries came from PCR. Sequencing relied on an Illumina HiSeq 4000. TCRdb trimmed public reads at Q25 via fastp, called clones via MiXCR and kept in-frame beta chains. Every entry covers one CDR3 protein and lists the most common genes and DNA from its rows. Across this sample there are around 470,000 distinct CDR3 sequences, with around 21% seen only once. About 0.8% of the sample lies in the top ten. Sample: naive CD8+ T cells from blood, with Jurkat cell RNA spiked in. The sample's cell subset or site, from its label and the paper: FACS-sorted CD8+CD4-CCR7+CD45RA+ naive T cells. The receptors derive from a human donor in good health. Some libraries in this study had Jurkat cell RNA spiked in.

The chain joins TRBV7-9 to TRBJ1-3, with a tentative D call TRBD1 (5 bases). Germline V gene sequence: CDR1 SEHNR, CDR2 FQNEAQ (reference sequence). Trimming took off 10 bases at V and 0 bases at J, with 13 bases between the two ends. The CDR3 spans 14 residues. CDR3 in DNA: TGTGCCACCCCGGGACGGCACTCTGGAAACACCATATATTTT. It translates to CATPGRHSGNTIYF.

This rearrangement joins TRBV15 to TRBJ1-1; D not resolved. Trimming shortened V by 0 bases and J by 10 bases, and 12 bases separated the two germline ends. Germline V CDR1 and CDR2: LNHNV, YYDKDF (reference sequence). The CDR3 is made up of 13 amino acids. The chain's CDR3 is CATSRDYQSGAFF. The CDR3 nucleotides read TGTGCCACCAGCAGAGATTACCAGTCAGGAGCTTTCTTT. The variable domain in full, with the rest retrieved from reference TRBV15 and TRBJ1-1, is DAMVIQNPRYQVTQFGKPVTLSCSQTLNHNVMYWYQQKSSQAPKLLFHYYDKDFNNEADTPDNFQSRRPNTSFCFLDIRSPGLGDTAMYLCATSRDYQSGAFFGQGTRLTVV.

This clonotype was seen more than once but under ten times. J is TRBJ2-4 and V is TRBV7-9; D may match TRBD1 or TRBD2 (6 bases each). The CDR3 has 16 amino acids. From germline, CDR1 is SEHNR and CDR2 FQNEAQ (reference sequence). V shed 4 bases and J shed 2 bases, with 15 bases lying between them. The CDR3 protein is CASSSDTGRPKNIQYF. The CDR3 DNA follows: TGTGCCAGCAGCTCGGACACAGGGAGGCCCAAAAACATTCAGTACTTC.

This clonotype has only a few counts. The chain recombines TRBV13 with TRBJ2-7, with D perhaps matching TRBD1 or TRBD2 (7 bases each). The germline CDR1 and CDR2 sequences are PRHDT and FYEKMQ (reference sequence). V was clipped by 3 bases and J by 4 bases, with 13 bases between them. This CDR3 spans 14 amino acids. The CDR3 loop reads CASSLGRGQYEQYF. As DNA, the CDR3 is TGTGCCAGCAGCTTGGGGAGGGGACAGTACGAGCAGTACTTC.

The V call is TRBV20-1, the J call TRBJ2-4; D is possibly TRBD2 (6 bases). The CDR3 runs to 16 residues. Germline values: CDR1 DFQATT, CDR2 SNEGSKA (reference sequence). The V end was cut by 3 bases, the J end by 9 bases, with 24 bases between. DNA of the CDR3: TGCAGTGCTAGTCGGAGGGGTCGGGGGTACGAAAGCATTCAGTACTTC. Translated: CSASRRGRGYESIQYF.

With respect to this clonotype: With a much larger clone just one base away, this may be a read error. This sequence joins TRBV20-1 and TRBJ2-3; no definite D call. Germline-derived CDR1 and CDR2 are DFQATT and SNEGSKA (reference sequence). CDR3 length: 11 amino acids. V dropped 7 bases and J dropped 5 bases, with 10 bases sitting between them. This CDR3 is CSVRVLDTQYF. DNA for the CDR3: TGCAGTGTTAGGGTTTTAGATACGCAGTATTTT.

This clonotype has a handful of counts. The rearrangement links TRBV11-2 to TRBJ1-1; D is unresolved. V was shortened by 5 bases and J by 5 bases, with 21 bases between the two germline ends. Per the germline V gene, CDR1 is SGHAT and CDR2 is FQNNGV. The CDR3 covers 16 residues. CDR3 bases: TGTGCCAGCAGCCCTTACTTGGGGAGATTGACGACTGAAGCTTTCTTT. Protein sequence: CASSPYLGRLTTEAFF.

This clonotype was counted ten times or more. The chain recombines TRBV7-8 with TRBJ2-4; the D is unclear. In germline, CDR1 is SGHVS, CDR2 FQNEAQ. CDR3 length equals 16 residues. Trimming removed 1 base from V and 1 base from J, with 11 bases in between. The CDR3 protein is CASSLGPSEAKNIQYF. The CDR3 coding sequence is TGTGCCAGCAGCTTAGGACCAAGCGAGGCCAAAAACATTCAGTACTTC.

As concerns this clonotype: With a much larger clone just one base away, this may be a read error. This chain connects TRBV5-1 to TRBJ2-3; TRBD2 might be the D (6 bases). The V gene lost 3 bases and the J gene lost 2 bases, with 13 bases spanning the gap. CDR1 and CDR2 (germline): SGHRS, YFSETQ. The CDR3 is made up of 15 amino acids. The CDR3 coding sequence is TGCGCCAGCAGCTCCTGGGCTAGCGACACAGATACGCAGTATTTT. Its translation: CASSSWASDTDTQYF.

This clonotype has at least ten counts. The V gene is TRBV24-1, the J gene TRBJ1-5, with 9 bases identical to TRBD1. Germline values: CDR1 KGHDR, CDR2 SFDVKD. V shed 9 bases and J 7 bases; nucleotides not matched to a gene: 6. The CDR3 contains 13 residues. In DNA form, the CDR3 reads TGTGCCACCTCAGAGGACAGGGGCCAGCCCCAGCATTTT. The encoded protein is CATSEDRGQPQHF.

Only a few counts were recorded for this clonotype. J is TRBJ2-7 and V is TRBV12-3 or TRBV12-4; 9 bases fit TRBD1. After removal of 5 bases from V and 7 bases from J, the junction contained 9 bases not matched to a gene. This CDR3 spans 14 amino acids. The DNA for the CDR3 is TGTGCCAGCAGTACGACAGGGGGTCCTGAAGAGCAGTACTTC. Encoded protein: CASSTTGGPEEQYF.

In its sample, this clonotype was seen once. Possible read error: a much larger clone is one base away. This chain links TRBV7-9 with TRBJ2-1; 12 nucleotides match TRBD2. Germline V gene data show CDR1 as SEHNR and CDR2 as FQNEAQ (reference sequence). This CDR3 has 20 amino acids. The CDR3 region is CASSSNRGETSGSSHNEQFF. The CDR3 DNA sequence: TGTGCCAGCAGCTCAAACAGGGGCGAGACTAGCGGGAGCTCCCACAATGAGCAGTTCTTC.

With regard to this clonotype: Since the CDR3 does not end with the conserved phenylalanine or tryptophan, this likely comes from a read error. The rearrangement uses TRBV4-1 and TRBJ1-5; the D is unclear. This CDR3 is built from 16 residues. Between the trimmed V and J ends, which lost 3 bases and 2 bases, there was a span of 14 bases. Germline assignment: CDR1 MGHRA and CDR2 YSYEKL. Written as DNA, the CDR3 is TGCGCCAGCAGCCATCACACGGGTAGGGGCAATCAGCCCCAGCATTTA. Protein sequence: CASSHHTGRGNQPQHL.

This clonotype showed up just a few times. The V and J genes are TRBV4-3 and TRBJ2-1; weak D call: TRBD2 (6 bases). Trimming pared 1 base from V and 8 bases from J, leaving 15 bases between. This CDR3 has 15 residues. CDR1 LGHNA and CDR2 YSLEER come from the germline V gene. CDR3 loop: CASSQAGLQGHEQFF. For the CDR3, the DNA is TGCGCCAGCAGCCAAGCAGGACTACAAGGACATGAGCAGTTCTTC.

This clonotype has at least ten counts. The chain employs TRBV27 and TRBJ2-3, with unresolved D. Trimming shortened V by 3 bases and J by 2 bases, and 12 bases separated the two germline ends. The CDR3 spans 15 residues. From germline, CDR1 is MNHEY and CDR2 SMNVEV (reference sequence). The CDR3 nucleotides read TGTGCCAGCAGTTTGACGGCTTTATACACAGATACGCAGTATTTT. Protein sequence: CASSLTALYTDTQYF.

This clonotype was seen a handful of times. V is TRBV7-2 and J is TRBJ2-6; 10 nucleotides match TRBD1. Per germline, CDR1 SGHTA and CDR2 FQGNSA. CDR3 length: 17 amino acids. V dropped 5 bases and J dropped 0; count of bases not matched to a gene: 4. The CDR3 coding sequence is TGTGCCAGCAGCCCGGACAGGGGGACCTCTGGGGCCAACGTCCTGACTTTC. Translated, it gives CASSPDRGTSGANVLTF.

This clonotype was counted ten times or more. The chain links TRBV7-9 to TRBJ1-1; D remains ambiguous. Germline CDR1 is SEHNR and CDR2 is FQNEAQ (reference sequence). The V end was cut by 3 bases, the J end by 1 base, with 9 bases between. This CDR3 spans 14 amino acids. CDR3 protein: CASSFMNRNTEAFF. CDR3 DNA sequence: TGTGCCAGCAGCTTCATGAACCGGAACACTGAAGCTTTCTTT. The entire variable domain, with the rest obtained from reference TRBV7-9 and TRBJ1-1, is as follows: DTGVSQNPRHKITKRGQNVTFRCDPISEHNRLYWYRQTLGQGPEFLTYFQNEAQLEKSRLLSDRFSAERPKGSFSTLEIQRTEQGDSAMYLCASSFMNRNTEAFFGQGTRLTVV.

With respect to this clonotype: A much larger clone is a single base away; this may be a read error. The rearrangement joins TRBV6-5 to TRBJ1-2; D is undetermined. This CDR3 has 13 residues. Germline CDR1 reads MNHEY; CDR2 reads SVGAGI. The chain's CDR3 is CACSYARWDGYTF. The DNA of the CDR3 is TGTGCCTGCAGTTACGCCAGATGGGATGGCTACACCTTC.

The J gene is TRBJ2-7, the V gene TRBV4-3; 9 nucleotides align to TRBD2. This CDR3 is built from 17 residues. V gave up 4 bases and J gave up 0 bases; unmatched junction bases: 10. The germline V gene encodes CDR1 LGHNA and CDR2 YSLEER. The CDR3 DNA reads as TGCGCCAGCAGCCGGGACTTAGCGGGAGACCTCTCCTACGAGCAGTACTTC. Protein sequence: CASSRDLAGDLSYEQYF.

The gene calls are TRBV12-3 or TRBV12-4 and TRBJ2-7; D remains ambiguous. Deletions cut 7 bases from V and 5 bases from J, with 12 bases between. The CDR3 spans 12 residues. For the CDR3, the DNA is TGTGCCAGCACCGCAGACGTGAACGAGCAGTACTTC. Translation gives CASTADVNEQYF.

Turning to this clonotype: Possible read error: a much larger clone is one base away. The CDR3 sequence: CASKVQGTDTQYF. The CDR3, as DNA: TGTGCCAGCAAAGTTCAAGGCACAGATACGCAGTATTTT. V usage is TRBV6-5 and J usage is TRBJ2-3, with D unresolved. Trimming cost V 7 bases and J 1 base, with 9 bases left between them. Looked up from germline, CDR1 is MNHEY and CDR2 is SVGAGI. The CDR3 consists of 13 residues.

The chain joins TRBV11-2 to TRBJ1-1; 9 nucleotides line up with TRBD1. V was pared by 1 base and J by 1 base, with 4 bases of the junction left unmatched. Germline V gives CDR1 SGHAT, CDR2 FQNNGV. The CDR3 loop spans 16 amino acids. The CDR3 DNA reads TGTGCCAGCAGCTTAGGTGGGACAGGGTGGAACACTGAAGCTTTCTTT. Encoded protein: CASSLGGTGWNTEAFF.

This clonotype has only a few counts. The chain employs TRBV7-9 and TRBJ2-7, with TRBD1 identical over 7 bases. CDR3 length: 16 amino acids. The germline V gene has CDR1 SEHNR and CDR2 FQNEAQ (reference sequence). After removal of 4 bases from V and 0 bases from J, the junction contained 9 bases not matched to a gene. Written as DNA, the CDR3 is TGTGCCAGCAGCTCAAATGACAGGGCCACCTCCTACGAGCAGTACTTC. Amino acid sequence: CASSSNDRATSYEQYF.

The chain combines TRBV21-1 with TRBJ2-1; the DNA was not used to check the table's D call, TRBD2. TRBV21-1 is an annotated pseudogene. The CDR3 contains 12 residues. CDR3 in DNA: TGTGCCAGCGGGACTAGCAACAATGAGCAGTTCTTC. Its protein product is CASGTSNNEQFF.

This clonotype was counted only a few times. This may stem from a read error, because a much larger clone lies one nucleotide away. The chain uses TRBV29-1 and TRBJ2-3; D ambiguous. CDR3 length: 15 residues. The germline gives CDR1 SQVTM, CDR2 ANQGSEA. CDR3 region: CGVEVSEPSTDTQYF. The CDR3 DNA reads TGCGGCGTTGAAGTCTCAGAACCTAGCACAGATACGCAGTATTTT.

Details on this clonotype: This may be a read error: a much more frequent sequence differs by one nucleotide. J is TRBJ2-3 and V is TRBV9; 10 nucleotides agree with TRBD2. This CDR3 is 20 amino acids long. Germline assignment: CDR1 SGDLS and CDR2 YYNGEE. The CDR3 sequence: CAGSARLAGPSGPSTDTQYF. CDR3 in DNA: TGTGCCGGCAGCGCACGACTAGCGGGTCCCTCGGGTCCTAGCACAGATACGCAGTATTTT.

This clonotype was recorded a few times. The chain links TRBV3-1 to TRBJ2-7; TRBD1 aligns across 7 bases. Germline V gives CDR1 LGHDT, CDR2 YNNKEL (reference sequence). The CDR3 consists of 16 residues. Germline trimming cut 2 bases from V and 3 bases from J; bases unmatched to any gene: 10. CDR3 nucleotide sequence: TGTGCCAGCAGCCAATGGTCTGGGACAGAAAACTACGAGCAGTACTTC. It encodes CASSQWSGTENYEQYF.

The rearrangement links TRBV30 to TRBJ2-7; 10 bases are shared with TRBD1. With V trimmed by 0 bases and J by 7 bases, 3 bases remained unmatched. The germline gives CDR1 GTSNPN, CDR2 SVGIG (reference sequence). The CDR3 sequence is 13 residues long. The CDR3 is CAWSVGQGWEQYF. DNA for the CDR3: TGTGCCTGGAGTGTGGGACAGGGGTGGGAGCAGTACTTC.

The J gene is TRBJ1-1, the V gene TRBV19, with D possibly matching TRBD1 (5 bases). Between the trimmed V and J ends, which lost 3 bases and 1 base, there was a span of 9 bases. CDR3 length: 14 amino acids. Germline V lookup: CDR1 LNHDA, CDR2 SQIVND (reference sequence). As DNA, the CDR3 is TGTGCCAGTAGTATGATGCAGGGGAACACTGAAGCTTTCTTT. This translates into CASSMMQGNTEAFF.

The CDR3 sequence is CASSLVSPGGIHEQYF. The CDR3 DNA follows: TGTGCCAGCAGTCTAGTCTCGCCAGGGGGCATCCACGAGCAGTACTTC. This chain uses TRBV27 with TRBJ2-7; 8 nucleotides match TRBD1. This CDR3 is 16 amino acids long. Germline V gene sequence: CDR1 MNHEY, CDR2 SMNVEV (reference sequence). Germline trimming cut 5 bases from V and 5 bases from J; bases unmatched to any gene: 14.

The sample holds many counts of this clonotype. The chain couples TRBV30 to TRBJ2-3; TRBD2 might be the D (7 bases). CDR3 length: 13 residues. V gave up 4 bases and J gave up 2 bases, with 10 bases separating them. Looked up from germline, CDR1 is GTSNPN and CDR2 is SVGIG (reference sequence). Here the CDR3 DNA reads TGTGCCTGGATGGGGGGGCTCACAGATACGCAGTATTTT. Its translation is CAWMGGLTDTQYF.